This TCR beta chain was recovered during a study of T cell changes during pregnancy in multiple sclerosis. The V segment lost 0 bases and the J segment 2 bases; nucleotides outside the gene matches: 7. The germline V gene encodes CDR1 MNHEY and CDR2 SVGAGI. CDR3 size: 16 residues. This clone was observed once. Profiling relied on immunoSEQ multiplex PCR, and the TCRdb table lists in-frame clones only, not all of them. Among under 50,000 clones listed, 95% were seen once. This sequence joins TRBV6-5 and TRBJ2-7; 7 bases align to TRBD2. The sequence derives from a female donor with multiple sclerosis, enrolled in a pregnancy study. The starting material was CD8+ T cells from peripheral blood mononuclear cells, obtained in the first trimester of pregnancy. For the CDR3, the DNA is TGTGCCAGCAGTTACTCAGCTAGCGGTCTTCCCTACGAGCAGTACTTC. As protein: CASSYSASGLPYEQYF.